The 31 T cell receptor beta chains reported below all come from one sample, sequenced in a study of blood T cell repertoires in COVID-19. Using immunoSEQ multiplex PCR, the repertoire was profiled, and TCRdb retains in-frame clones only, with some absent. This table has 230,000 or so clones, 85% to 90% appearing once. The sequenced material came from peripheral blood. The receptors derive from a woman in her forties who had recovered from COVID-19.

The chain employs TRBV27 and TRBJ1-6, with a possible D match to TRBD1 (6 bases). V dropped 8 bases and J dropped 0 bases, with 14 bases sitting between them. CDR3 length: 16 residues. The germline CDR1 and CDR2 sequences are MNHEY and SMNVEV (reference sequence). The CDR3 loop reads CASGRGEPSYNSPLHF. The CDR3, as DNA: TGTGCCAGCGGGAGGGGGGAACCCTCCTATAATTCACCCCTCCACTTT.

This chain links TRBV12-5 with TRBJ1-1; D not resolved. This CDR3 has 13 amino acids. The germline V and J ends were trimmed by 7 bases and 1 base, with 10 bases remaining between them. CDR1 LGHNT and CDR2 FRNRAP come from the germline V gene. The CDR3 is CASASSGNTEAFF. CDR3 bases: TGTGCTAGTGCCTCGTCAGGGAACACTGAAGCTTTCTTT.

This chain uses TRBV29-1 with TRBJ1-2; weak D call: TRBD1 (5 bases). Germline lookup yields CDR1 SQVTM and CDR2 ANQGSEA. This CDR3 spans 12 amino acids. The ends were cut back, 3 bases at V and 6 bases at J, with 11 bases in the middle. CDR3 amino acids: CSVDSIRDGYTF. The CDR3 DNA reads as TGCAGCGTTGATTCCATCAGGGATGGCTACACCTTC.

The V and J genes are TRBV28 and TRBJ1-2; D possibly corresponds to TRBD1 (6 bases). V shed 3 bases and J shed 8 bases, with 13 bases lying between them. Per germline, CDR1 MDHEN and CDR2 SYDVKM. The CDR3 has 13 amino acids. The CDR3: CASSFRDTKGYTF. DNA of the CDR3: TGTGCCAGCAGTTTCCGGGACACGAAGGGCTACACCTTC.

The chain joins TRBV4-1 to TRBJ2-2; D might be TRBD1 (6 bases). The ends were cut back, 3 bases at V and 6 bases at J, with 20 bases in the middle. The germline V gene has CDR1 MGHRA and CDR2 YSYEKL. The CDR3 sequence is 17 residues long. The CDR3: CASSQQQDRLDSGELFF. The DNA for the CDR3 is TGCGCCAGCAGCCAGCAGCAAGACAGGTTAGACTCCGGGGAGCTGTTTTTT.

The rearrangement joins TRBV6-6 to TRBJ2-3, with a tentative D call TRBD2 (5 bases). This CDR3 comprises 13 residues. V lost 8 bases, J lost 1 base, and 10 bases lay in between. Germline CDR1 is MNHNY and CDR2 is SVGAGI (reference sequence). The DNA of the CDR3 is TGTGCCAGCGAGGAGGATGGCACAGATACGCAGTATTTT. Its protein is CASEEDGTDTQYF.

The CDR3 reads CASSLVFGGRMEETQYF. In nucleotides, the CDR3 is TGTGCCAGCAGCTTAGTCTTTGGGGGCCGAATGGAGGAGACCCAGTACTTC. V usage is TRBV7-2 and J usage is TRBJ2-5; tentatively, D is TRBD1 (6 bases). The CDR3 has 17 amino acids. The germline V and J ends were trimmed by 1 base and 5 bases, with 20 bases remaining between them. Per the germline V gene, CDR1 is SGHTA and CDR2 is FQGNSA.

The chain couples TRBV18 to TRBJ2-7; D remains ambiguous. The CDR3 runs to 14 residues. Deletions cut 0 bases from V and 6 bases from J, with 12 bases between. Germline CDR1 and CDR2: KGHSH and LQKENI. The CDR3 sequence is CASSPPWPSSEQYF. CDR3 DNA sequence: TGTGCCAGCTCACCACCCTGGCCCTCATCCGAGCAGTACTTC.

This clone was counted once. The gene calls are TRBV7-2 and TRBJ2-7; 11 bases match TRBD2. Germline loops: CDR1 SGHTA, CDR2 FQGNSA. This CDR3 spans 14 amino acids. The V segment lost 5 bases and the J segment 7 bases; nucleotides outside the gene matches: 7. The CDR3 nucleotides read TGTGCCAGCAGCATTAGCGGGAGGGCCTTAGAGCAGTACGTC. Translating it yields CASSISGRALEQYV.

This chain connects TRBV7-9 to TRBJ2-2; D is uncertain. Trimming pared 2 bases from V and 4 bases from J, leaving 5 bases between. Germline lookup yields CDR1 SEHNR and CDR2 FQNEAQ (reference sequence). The CDR3 totals 13 residues. CDR3 coding DNA: TGTGCCAGCAGCTTAAAGCCCACCGGGGAGCTGTTTTTT. Translation gives CASSLKPTGELFF.

This chain links TRBV9 with TRBJ1-1, with D possibly being TRBD1 (5 bases). The germline V gene encodes CDR1 SGDLS and CDR2 YYNGEE. The CDR3 has 14 amino acids. The V end lost 4 bases, the J end lost 5 bases, and 15 bases lay between the germline ends. The CDR3 region is CASSLHAGGTEAFF. CDR3 bases: TGTGCCAGCAGCCTCCACGCCGGGGGGACTGAAGCTTTCTTT.

This clone was seen just once. The rearrangement uses TRBV14 and TRBJ1-6; D is ambiguous. This CDR3 has 15 residues. V lost 0 bases, J lost 7 bases, and 10 bases lay in between. Germline V gives CDR1 SGHDN, CDR2 FVKESK. The CDR3 loop is CASSQDLGGNSPLHF. The CDR3 nucleotides read TGTGCCAGCAGCCAAGATCTGGGAGGGAATTCACCCCTCCACTTT.

The V and J genes are TRBV14 and TRBJ1-6; TRBD1 is a possible D gene (6 bases). Trimming cost V 0 bases and J 9 bases, with 12 bases left between them. The CDR3 consists of 15 residues. Germline CDR1 reads SGHDN; CDR2 reads FVKESK. CDR3 sequence: CASSQDAGGISPLHF. As DNA, the CDR3 is TGTGCCAGCAGCCAAGATGCTGGGGGCATTTCACCCCTCCACTTT.

This chain connects TRBV20-1 to TRBJ1-1; D remains unclear. The CDR3 totals 9 residues. V dropped 0 bases and J dropped 11 bases, with 4 bases sitting between them. The germline V gene encodes CDR1 DFQATT and CDR2 SNEGSKA (reference sequence). The chain's CDR3 is CSAREAAFF. The CDR3 region has the DNA TGCAGTGCTAGAGAGGCCGCTTTCTTT.

V and J are TRBV6-1 and TRBJ1-2, with 8 bases aligning to TRBD1. J gave up 5 bases and V 1 base, and 6 bases lay outside the gene matches. There are 15 residues in the CDR3. Per germline, CDR1 MNHNS and CDR2 SASEGT. The CDR3 DNA follows: TGTGCCAGCAGTGAAGGGACAGGGCGTGAATATGGCTACACCTTC. This codes for CASSEGTGREYGYTF.

This clone was counted a single time. This sequence joins TRBV7-9 and TRBJ2-7; D ambiguous. CDR1 is SEHNR, CDR2 FQNEAQ, per germline (reference sequence). There are 12 residues in the CDR3. Trimming left V 5 bases short and J 4 bases short, with 9 bases between. In nucleotides, the CDR3 is TGTGCCAGCAGCAGGGTCGGGTACGAGCAGTACGTC. Translating it yields CASSRVGYEQYV.

This chain joins TRBV11-2 and TRBJ1-1; D gene unclear. Germline CDR1 reads SGHAT; CDR2 reads FQNNGV. The CDR3 is made up of 11 amino acids. V lost 2 bases and J lost 5, with 3 bases in between. In DNA form, the CDR3 reads TGTGCCAGCAGCTTAACAACTGAAGCTTTCTTT. This sequence encodes CASSLTTEAFF.

The J gene is TRBJ1-1, the V gene TRBV19, with 8 bases fitting TRBD1. The germline V gene has CDR1 LNHDA and CDR2 SQIVND (reference sequence). J was trimmed by 0 bases and V by 3 bases; bases with no gene match: 9. This CDR3 spans 17 amino acids. CDR3 sequence (DNA): TGTGCCAGTAGTATGCCGTCGGCAGGGGGCATGAACACTGAAGCTTTCTTT. Its protein product is CASSMPSAGGMNTEAFF.

The genes are TRBV27 and TRBJ2-5; 7 nucleotides line up with TRBD1. Per the germline V gene, CDR1 is MNHEY and CDR2 is SMNVEV (reference sequence). This CDR3 spans 15 amino acids. Trimming at V came to 2 bases and at J to 5 bases, leaving 8 bases not matched to a gene. Here the CDR3 DNA reads TGTGCCAGCAGTTTAGAGGGGGACAGTTGGGAGACCCAGTACTTC. It yields the protein CASSLEGDSWETQYF.

The chain combines TRBV30 with TRBJ2-2, with a tentative D call TRBD1 (5 bases). Trimming cost V 8 bases and J 6 bases, with 10 bases left between them. Germline V gene lookup returns CDR1 GTSNPN and CDR2 SVGIG (reference sequence). The CDR3 sequence is 11 residues long. This chain's CDR3 is CAGAPAGELFF. CDR3 nucleotide sequence: TGTGCCGGGGCGCCAGCCGGGGAGCTGTTTTTT.

This chain links TRBV6-5 with TRBJ1-6; D is possibly TRBD1 (5 bases). The CDR3 contains 15 residues. Germline CDR1 MNHEY, CDR2 SVGAGI. V shed 3 bases and J shed 10 bases, with 16 bases lying between them. The CDR3 sequence: CASSYGAGFGSPLHF. The CDR3 DNA reads TGTGCCAGCAGTTATGGAGCAGGGTTCGGATCACCCCTCCACTTT.

This rearrangement joins TRBV19 to TRBJ2-3; TRBD2 matches at 8 bases. This CDR3 comprises 15 residues. Per the germline V gene, CDR1 is LNHDA and CDR2 is SQIVND (reference sequence). The V and J ends lost 7 bases and 1 base, in that order; junction bases with no gene match: 7. The CDR3 region is CASMSSSGGTDTQYF. The DNA of the CDR3 is TGTGCCAGTATGTCTAGTAGCGGGGGCACAGATACGCAGTATTTT.

The rearrangement links TRBV19 to TRBJ1-5, with 11 bases that match TRBD1. This CDR3 has 15 amino acids. J was trimmed by 6 bases and V by 3 bases; bases with no gene match: 4. Germline CDR1 reads LNHDA; CDR2 reads SQIVND (reference sequence). CDR3 amino acids: CASSIEDRGLQPQHF. The CDR3 coding sequence is TGTGCCAGTAGTATCGAGGACAGGGGGCTTCAGCCCCAGCATTTT.

The J gene is TRBJ2-1, the V gene TRBV3-1 (or the pseudogene TRBV3-2); D gene ambiguous. V lost 0 bases and J 4 bases, leaving 10 bases between the germline ends. The germline V gene encodes CDR1 LGHDT and CDR2 YNNKEL (reference sequence). The CDR3 consists of 15 residues. The DNA for the CDR3 is TGTGCCAGCAGCCAAGAGATCGGTGGTTACAATGAGCAGTTCTTC. Amino acid sequence: CASSQEIGGYNEQFF.

This chain links TRBV19 with TRBJ2-5; 8 bases align to TRBD2. Looked up from germline, CDR1 is LNHDA and CDR2 is SQIVND (reference sequence). The V and J ends lost 0 bases and 9 bases, in that order; junction bases with no gene match: 18. The CDR3 extends over 18 amino acids. For the CDR3, the DNA is TGTGCCAGTAGTATAGATGGTGCCGGACTAGCAGCCCTCAGGGCCCAGTACTTC. This translates into CASSIDGAGLAALRAQYF.

The chain recombines TRBV21-1 with TRBJ2-7; the table's TRBD1 call for D was not verified on the DNA. TRBV21-1 is termed a pseudogene. The CDR3 has 15 amino acids. DNA of the CDR3: TGTGCTCAGGGGCAGGGGCCTTGCATGTACTACGAGCAGTACGTC. Encoded protein: CAQGQGPCMYYEQYV.

The count of this clone is one. The chain uses TRBV4-1 and TRBJ1-5; TRBD1 is a possible D gene (6 bases). The V and J ends lost 0 bases and 3 bases respectively, with 15 bases between them. The CDR3 sequence is 17 residues long. Germline V gene sequence: CDR1 MGHRA, CDR2 YSYEKL. The CDR3 loop reads CASSQDPRGTYNQPQHF. CDR3 nucleotide sequence: TGCGCCAGCAGCCAAGATCCGCGGGGGACATACAATCAGCCCCAGCATTTT.

This chain connects TRBV7-9 to TRBJ1-3; 7 nucleotides align to TRBD1. V was clipped by 5 bases and J by 0 bases; unmatched bases: 4. The length of the CDR3 is 15 residues. Germline V gene data show CDR1 as SEHNR and CDR2 as FQNEAQ (reference sequence). CDR3 coding DNA: TGTGCCAGCAGCAGCCGGGACAGCTCTGGAAACACCATATATTTT. This gives the protein CASSSRDSSGNTIYF. Using reference TRBV7-9 and TRBJ1-3 for the parts outside the CDR3, the full variable domain is DTGVSQNPRHKITKRGQNVTFRCDPISEHNRLYWYRQTLGQGPEFLTYFQNEAQLEKSRLLSDRFSAERPKGSFSTLEIQRTEQGDSAMYLCASSSRDSSGNTIYFGEGSWLTVV.

The chain has TRBV30 and TRBJ2-5; the match to TRBD1 covers 9 bases. This CDR3 comprises 13 residues. V was clipped by 5 bases and J by 3 bases; unmatched bases: 4. Germline lookup yields CDR1 GTSNPN and CDR2 SVGIG (reference sequence). CDR3 bases: TGTGCCTGGGACAGGGGGGGAGAAGAGACCCAGTACTTC. Translated: CAWDRGGEETQYF.

The rearrangement uses TRBV19 and TRBJ1-2; D may be TRBD1 (5 bases). Trimming stripped 7 bases from V and 4 bases from J, with 16 bases between. Germline V lookup: CDR1 LNHDA, CDR2 SQIVND (reference sequence). The CDR3 is made up of 14 amino acids. CDR3 DNA sequence: TGTGCCAGTAACCCCAGTCGACAGAGCTATGGCTACACCTTC. Protein: CASNPSRQSYGYTF.

This chain links TRBV18 with TRBJ2-1; tentative D call: TRBD1 (5 bases). Germline V CDR1 and CDR2: KGHSH, LQKENI. There are 15 residues in the CDR3. The V and J ends lost 0 bases and 4 bases respectively, with 10 bases between them. The CDR3 DNA follows: TGTGCCAGCTCACCACCGGGTGACAGATACAATGAGCAGTTCTTC. Its protein product is CASSPPGDRYNEQFF.